This TCR beta chain originates from a study of blood T cell repertoires in COVID-19. For the study at large: Acute and convalescent COVID-19 samples came from the United States, Italy and Spain. T cells, B-cell-depleted T cells, or PBMCs provided the cDNA or gDNA that served as material.

The V and J ends lost 1 base and 0 bases, in that order; junction bases with no gene match: 7. Germline CDR1 is LGHNA and CDR2 is YSLEER. This CDR3 contains 18 residues. As processed by the authors: Estimates of nucleated cell counts were drawn from the amplification of reference gene primers. Repertoires were generated with immunoSEQ multiplex PCR, while TCRdb's copy carries only in-frame clones and drops some. V and J calls plus clone size are reproduced from that table; the DNA served to infer D and trimming. The table records 650,000 to 800,000 clones, about nine tenths of them present only once.

This chain connects TRBV4-3 to TRBJ1-4; 8 bases are a match to TRBD1. The sequenced sample consisted of peripheral blood. This TCR derives from a woman aged 18 to 35 with acute or convalescent COVID-19. In DNA, the CDR3 is TGCGCCAGCAGCCAAGTCCTGACAGGGGTCCCAACTAATGAAAAACTGTTTTTT. Protein product: CASSQVLTGVPTNEKLFF.